The rows below give T cell receptor beta chains drawn from one sample of a study of T-cell memory formation after mild COVID-19. TCRdb reanalysed the 5' RACE reads using MiXCR and keeps one entry per CDR3 protein. This repertoire shows 100,000 to 150,000 distinct CDR3 sequences, approximately 5.9% found once; its top ten account for under 2.5%. The specimen was PBMCs or a T cell subset sorted from them (not recorded which). Receptors were obtained from an adult woman who had mild COVID-19 (a few samples of this study predate the infection). Cell type and time point are not known. Both conserved end residues are trimmed from each CDR3.

>TRBJ2-7|TRBV30
AWEPSGRPYEQY
>TRBJ2-1|TRBV9
ASSVAEYNEQF
>TRBJ2-1|TRBV12-3/TRBV12-4
ASSLWGKGNEQF
>TRBJ1-4|TRBV4-3
ASSQVGTGGRKLF
>TRBJ1-1|TRBV2
ASSEALPTSASNTEAF
>TRBJ1-1|TRBV6-5
ASSSGQGTEAF
>TRBJ2-7|TRBV20-1
SAQKTGSYEQY
>TRBJ2-3|TRBV29-1
SVGGRGLTDTQY
>TRBJ1-6|TRBV20-1
SALPGQRNSPLH
>TRBJ1-5|TRBV10-3
AISEGSSNQPQH
>TRBJ2-3|TRBV7-2
ASSQRDYHTDTQY
>TRBJ1-1|TRBV15
ATSPHLQGTTEAF
>TRBJ2-1|TRBV9
ASTLTGQGYDEQF
>TRBJ2-1|TRBV3-1
ASSQSGGARNEQF
>TRBJ2-3|TRBV12-3/TRBV12-4
ASTTSGSTYTQY
>TRBJ1-2|TRBV3-1
ASSLGDSGILYHGYT
>TRBJ1-5|TRBV12-3/TRBV12-4
ASSMTGLNQPQH
>TRBJ1-1|TRBV25-1
ASRDTMNTEAF
>TRBJ1-5|TRBV7-2
ASSLHDRNQPQH
>TRBJ2-7|TRBV12-3/TRBV12-4
ASSLRRYEQY
>TRBJ1-2|TRBV18
ASSPDNYGYT
>TRBJ2-4|TRBV7-2
ASSLGAGGGDRNIQY